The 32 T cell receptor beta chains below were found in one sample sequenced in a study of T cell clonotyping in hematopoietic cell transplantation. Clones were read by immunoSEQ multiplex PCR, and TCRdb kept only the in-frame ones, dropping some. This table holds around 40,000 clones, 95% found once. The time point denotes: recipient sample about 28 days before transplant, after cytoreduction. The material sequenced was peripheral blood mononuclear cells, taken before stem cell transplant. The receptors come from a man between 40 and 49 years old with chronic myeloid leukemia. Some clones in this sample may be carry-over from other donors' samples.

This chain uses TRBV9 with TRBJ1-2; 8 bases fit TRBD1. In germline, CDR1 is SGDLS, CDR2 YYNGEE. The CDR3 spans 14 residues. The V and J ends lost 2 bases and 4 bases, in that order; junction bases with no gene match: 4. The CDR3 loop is CASSVAGGGYGYTF. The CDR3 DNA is TGTGCCAGCAGCGTCGCAGGGGGCGGCTATGGCTACACCTTC.

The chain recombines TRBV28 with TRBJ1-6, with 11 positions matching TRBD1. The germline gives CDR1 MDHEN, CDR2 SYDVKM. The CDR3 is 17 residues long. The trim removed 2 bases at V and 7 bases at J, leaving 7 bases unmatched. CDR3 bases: TGTGCCAGCAGTTTACCCTCGGGACAGGGGGGGAATTCACCCCTCCACTTT. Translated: CASSLPSGQGGNSPLHF.

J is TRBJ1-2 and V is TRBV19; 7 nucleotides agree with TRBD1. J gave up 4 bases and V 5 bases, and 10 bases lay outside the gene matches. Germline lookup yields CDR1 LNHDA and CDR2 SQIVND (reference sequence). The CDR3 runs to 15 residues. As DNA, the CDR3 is TGTGCCAGTAGTGCCCACAGGGGTCAAGGCTATGGCTACACCTTC. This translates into CASSAHRGQGYGYTF.

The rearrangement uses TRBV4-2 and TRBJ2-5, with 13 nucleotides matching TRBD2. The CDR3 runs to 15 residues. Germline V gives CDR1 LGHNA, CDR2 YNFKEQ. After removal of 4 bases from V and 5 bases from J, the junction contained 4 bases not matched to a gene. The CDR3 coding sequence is TGTGCCAGCAGCCTAACTAGCGGGGGGGAGGAGACCCAGTACTTC. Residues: CASSLTSGGEETQYF.

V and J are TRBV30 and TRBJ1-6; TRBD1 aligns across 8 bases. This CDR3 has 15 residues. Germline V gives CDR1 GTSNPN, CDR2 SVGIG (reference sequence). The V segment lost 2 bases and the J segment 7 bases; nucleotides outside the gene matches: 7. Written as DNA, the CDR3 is TGTGCCTGGAGTCTCCCCGGACAGGGAAATTCACCCCTCCACTTT. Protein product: CAWSLPGQGNSPLHF.

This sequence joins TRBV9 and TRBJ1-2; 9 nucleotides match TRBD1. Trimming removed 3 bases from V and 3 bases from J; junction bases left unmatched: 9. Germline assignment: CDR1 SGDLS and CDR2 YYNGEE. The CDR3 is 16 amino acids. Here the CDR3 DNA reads TGTGCCAGCAGCGCCGCACAGGGGGCGCGGTACTATGGCTACACCTTC. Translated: CASSAAQGARYYGYTF.

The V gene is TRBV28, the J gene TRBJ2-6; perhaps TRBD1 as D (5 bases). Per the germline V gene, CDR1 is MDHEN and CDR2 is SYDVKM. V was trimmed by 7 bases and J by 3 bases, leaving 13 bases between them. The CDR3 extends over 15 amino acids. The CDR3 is CASTPQGFGANVLTF. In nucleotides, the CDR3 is TGTGCCAGCACTCCGCAGGGCTTTGGGGCCAACGTCCTGACTTTC.

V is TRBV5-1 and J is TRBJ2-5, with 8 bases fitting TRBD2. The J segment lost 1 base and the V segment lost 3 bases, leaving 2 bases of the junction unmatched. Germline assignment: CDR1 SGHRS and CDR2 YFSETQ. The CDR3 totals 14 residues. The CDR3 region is CASSWGTSQETQYF. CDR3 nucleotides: TGCGCCAGCAGCTGGGGGACTAGCCAAGAGACCCAGTACTTC.

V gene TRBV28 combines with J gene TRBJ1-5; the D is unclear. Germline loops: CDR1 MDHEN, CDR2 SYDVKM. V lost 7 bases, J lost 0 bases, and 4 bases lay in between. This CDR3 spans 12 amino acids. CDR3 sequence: CASMASNQPQHF. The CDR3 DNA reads TGTGCCAGCATGGCTAGCAATCAGCCCCAGCATTTT.

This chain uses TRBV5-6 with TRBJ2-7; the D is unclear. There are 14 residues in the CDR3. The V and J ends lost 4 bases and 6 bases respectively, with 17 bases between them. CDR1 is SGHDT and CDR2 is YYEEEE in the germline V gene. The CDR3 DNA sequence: TGTGCCAGCAGCGCATCCGCGAGTGTCGCCGAGCAGTACTTC. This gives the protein CASSASASVAEQYF.

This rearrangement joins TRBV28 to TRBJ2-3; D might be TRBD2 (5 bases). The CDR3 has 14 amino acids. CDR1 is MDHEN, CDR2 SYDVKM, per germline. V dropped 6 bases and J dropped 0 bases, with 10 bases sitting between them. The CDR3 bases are TGTGCCAGCAGCCCGGGAACTAGCACAGATACGCAGTATTTT. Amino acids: CASSPGTSTDTQYF.

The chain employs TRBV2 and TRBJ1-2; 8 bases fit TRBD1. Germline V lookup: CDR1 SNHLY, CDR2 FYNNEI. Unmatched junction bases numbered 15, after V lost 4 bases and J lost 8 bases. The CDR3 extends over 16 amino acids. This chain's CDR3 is CASSVKIGGTGKGYTF. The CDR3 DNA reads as TGTGCCAGCAGTGTGAAGATAGGCGGGACAGGAAAAGGCTACACCTTC. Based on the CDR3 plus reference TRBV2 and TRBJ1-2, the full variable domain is EPEVTQTPSHQVTQMGQEVILRCVPISNHLYFYWYRQILGQKVEFLVSFYNNEISEKSEIFDDQFSVERPDGSNFTLKIRSTKLEDSAMYFCASSVKIGGTGKGYTFGSGTRLTVV.

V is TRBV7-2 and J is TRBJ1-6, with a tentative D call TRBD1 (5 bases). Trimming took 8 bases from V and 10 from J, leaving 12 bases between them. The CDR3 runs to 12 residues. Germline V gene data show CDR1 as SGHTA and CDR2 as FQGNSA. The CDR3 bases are TGTGCCAGCTGCCCGGGGGGATCACCCCTCCACTTT. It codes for CASCPGGSPLHF.

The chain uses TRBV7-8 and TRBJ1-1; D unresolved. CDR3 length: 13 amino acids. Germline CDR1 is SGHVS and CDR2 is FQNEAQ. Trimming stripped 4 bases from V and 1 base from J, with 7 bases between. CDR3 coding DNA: TGTGCCAGCAGCTCCTCAAGGAACACTGAAGCTTTCTTT. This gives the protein CASSSSRNTEAFF. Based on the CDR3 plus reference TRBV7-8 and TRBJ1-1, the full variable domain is GAGVSQSPRYKVAKRGQDVALRCDPISGHVSLFWYQQALGQGPEFLTYFQNEAQLDKSGLPSDRFFAERPEGSVSTLKIQRTQQEDSAVYLCASSSSRNTEAFFGQGTRLTVV.

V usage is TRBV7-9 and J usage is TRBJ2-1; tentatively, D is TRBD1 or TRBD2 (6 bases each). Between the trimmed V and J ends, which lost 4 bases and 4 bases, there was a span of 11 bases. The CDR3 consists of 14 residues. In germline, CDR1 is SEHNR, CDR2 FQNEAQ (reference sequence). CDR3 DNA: TGTGCCAGCAGCTCGGCGGGACATTACAATGAGCAGTTCTTC. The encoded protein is CASSSAGHYNEQFF.

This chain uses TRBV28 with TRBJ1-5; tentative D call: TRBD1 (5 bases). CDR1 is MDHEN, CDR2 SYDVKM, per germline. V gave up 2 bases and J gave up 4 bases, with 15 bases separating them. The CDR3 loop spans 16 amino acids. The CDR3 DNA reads TGTGCCAGCAGTTTACGATTAGGCAGGGCTAATCAGCCCCAGCATTTT. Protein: CASSLRLGRANQPQHF.

The CDR3 spells CATVRGAPTYEQYF. The CDR3 nucleotides are TGTGCCACCGTCCGGGGGGCCCCGACCTACGAGCAGTACTTC. The chain recombines TRBV6-6 with TRBJ2-7; a weak D match, TRBD2 (7 bases). The CDR3 extends over 14 amino acids. Between the trimmed V and J ends, which lost 10 bases and 2 bases, there was a span of 18 bases. CDR1 and CDR2 from the germline V gene are MNHNY and SVGAGI (reference sequence).

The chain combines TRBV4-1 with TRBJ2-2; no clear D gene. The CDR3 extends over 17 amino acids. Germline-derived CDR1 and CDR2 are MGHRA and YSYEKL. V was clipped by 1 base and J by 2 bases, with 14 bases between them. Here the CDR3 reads CASSQVGKGLNTGELFF. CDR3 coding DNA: TGCGCCAGCAGCCAAGTGGGGAAAGGGCTAAACACCGGGGAGCTGTTTTTT.

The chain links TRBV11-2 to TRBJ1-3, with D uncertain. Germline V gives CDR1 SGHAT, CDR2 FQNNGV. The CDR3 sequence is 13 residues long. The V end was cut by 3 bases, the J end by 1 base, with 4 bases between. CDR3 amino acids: CASSFESGNTIYF. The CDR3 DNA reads TGTGCCAGCAGCTTTGAGTCTGGAAACACCATATATTTT.

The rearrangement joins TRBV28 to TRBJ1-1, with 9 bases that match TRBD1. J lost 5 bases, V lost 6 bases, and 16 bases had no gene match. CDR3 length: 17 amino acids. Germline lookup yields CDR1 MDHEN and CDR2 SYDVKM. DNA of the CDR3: TGTGCCAGCAGCTTGGAGCGACAGGGGGGTTTGGGAACTGAAGCTTTCTTT. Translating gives CASSLERQGGLGTEAFF.

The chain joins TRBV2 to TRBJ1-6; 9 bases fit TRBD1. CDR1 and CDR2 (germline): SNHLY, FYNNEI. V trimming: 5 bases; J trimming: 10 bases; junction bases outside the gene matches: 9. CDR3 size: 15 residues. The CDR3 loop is CASSPTGGMASPLHF. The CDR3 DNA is TGTGCCAGCAGTCCGACAGGGGGTATGGCCTCACCCCTCCACTTT.

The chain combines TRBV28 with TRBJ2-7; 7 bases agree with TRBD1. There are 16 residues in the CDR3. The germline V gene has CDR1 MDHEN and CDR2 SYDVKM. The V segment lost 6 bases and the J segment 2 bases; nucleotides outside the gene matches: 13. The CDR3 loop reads CASSSIGQGVAYEQYF. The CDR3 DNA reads TGTGCCAGCAGCTCAATCGGGCAGGGGGTCGCCTACGAGCAGTACTTC.

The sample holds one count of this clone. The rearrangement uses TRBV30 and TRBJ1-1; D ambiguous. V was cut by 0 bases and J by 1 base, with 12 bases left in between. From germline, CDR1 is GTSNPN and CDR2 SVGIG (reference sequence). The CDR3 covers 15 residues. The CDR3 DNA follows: TGTGCCTGGAGTGTACGGTTGTGGGGGAACACTGAAGCTTTCTTT. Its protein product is CAWSVRLWGNTEAFF.

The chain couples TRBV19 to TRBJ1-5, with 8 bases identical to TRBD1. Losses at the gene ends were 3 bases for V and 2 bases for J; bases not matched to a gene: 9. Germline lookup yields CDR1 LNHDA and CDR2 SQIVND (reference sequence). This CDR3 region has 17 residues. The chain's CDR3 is CASSMSDRVYGNQPQHF. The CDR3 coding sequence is TGTGCCAGTAGTATGTCGGACAGGGTCTATGGCAATCAGCCCCAGCATTTT.

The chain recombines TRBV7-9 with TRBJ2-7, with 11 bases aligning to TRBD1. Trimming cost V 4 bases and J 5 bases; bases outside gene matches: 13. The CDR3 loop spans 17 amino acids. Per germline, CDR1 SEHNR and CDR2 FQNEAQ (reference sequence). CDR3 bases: TGTGCCAGCAGCTCATATAAAACGGACAGGGGGCGCGACGAGCAGTACTTC. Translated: CASSSYKTDRGRDEQYF.

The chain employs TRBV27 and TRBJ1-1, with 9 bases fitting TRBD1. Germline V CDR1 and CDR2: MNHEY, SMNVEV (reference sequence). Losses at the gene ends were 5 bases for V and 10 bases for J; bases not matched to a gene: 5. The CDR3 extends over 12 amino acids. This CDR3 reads CASSGTGRGAFF. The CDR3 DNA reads TGTGCCAGCAGTGGGACAGGGCGGGGAGCTTTCTTT.

CDR3 coding DNA: TGTGCCAGCAGCCCCAGGGGGCGTGAGACCCAGTACTTC. Residues: CASSPRGRETQYF. V usage is TRBV11-3 and J usage is TRBJ2-5; 8 bases line up with TRBD1. The CDR3 runs 13 residues. From germline, CDR1 is SGHNT and CDR2 YENEEA. With V trimmed by 5 bases and J by 5 bases, 4 bases remained unmatched.

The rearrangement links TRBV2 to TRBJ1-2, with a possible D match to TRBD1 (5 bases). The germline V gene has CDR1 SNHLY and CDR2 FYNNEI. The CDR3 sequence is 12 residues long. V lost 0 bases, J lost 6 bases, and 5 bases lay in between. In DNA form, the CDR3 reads TGTGCCAGCAGTGAAGCGGGGGATGGCTACACCTTC. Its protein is CASSEAGDGYTF.

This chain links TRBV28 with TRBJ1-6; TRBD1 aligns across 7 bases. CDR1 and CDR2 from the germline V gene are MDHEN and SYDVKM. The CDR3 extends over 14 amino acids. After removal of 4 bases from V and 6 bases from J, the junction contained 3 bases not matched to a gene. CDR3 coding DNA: TGTGCCAGCAGTTCGACAGGGTTTAATTCACCCCTCCACTTT. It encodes CASSSTGFNSPLHF.

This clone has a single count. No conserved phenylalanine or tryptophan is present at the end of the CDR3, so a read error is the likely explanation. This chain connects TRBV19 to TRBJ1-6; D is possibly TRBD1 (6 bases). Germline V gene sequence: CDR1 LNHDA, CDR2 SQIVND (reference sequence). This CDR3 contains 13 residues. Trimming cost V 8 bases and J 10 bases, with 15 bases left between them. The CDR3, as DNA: TGTGCCAGTCGTACAGGGTCTGACTCACCCCTCCACCTT. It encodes CASRTGSDSPLHL.

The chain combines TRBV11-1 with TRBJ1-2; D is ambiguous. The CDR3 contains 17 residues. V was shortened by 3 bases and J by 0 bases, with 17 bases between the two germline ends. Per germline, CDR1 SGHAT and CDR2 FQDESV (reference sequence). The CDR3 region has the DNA TGTGCCAGCAGCTTCGCCCACACAGAAGACTCTAACTATGGCTACACCTTC. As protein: CASSFAHTEDSNYGYTF.

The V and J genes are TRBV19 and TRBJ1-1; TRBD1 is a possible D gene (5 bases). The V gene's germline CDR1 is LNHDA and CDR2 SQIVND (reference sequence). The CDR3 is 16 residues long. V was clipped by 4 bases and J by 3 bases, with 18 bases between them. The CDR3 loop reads CASSTRTGTRDTEAFF. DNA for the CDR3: TGTGCCAGTAGTACGAGAACGGGGACGAGGGACACTGAAGCTTTCTTT.